One sample yielded the 18 T cell receptor beta chains listed below, sequenced in a study of tumor-infiltrating lymphocytes in primary liver carcinoma. Joint extraction of RNA and DNA used roughly 19-33 mg of bulk tissue that was unsorted. The input was 500 ng total RNA; TCR beta cDNA was made from it with a constant-region primer. What produced the TCR beta libraries was three nested multiplex PCR rounds using slightly modified ARM-PCR. A C-beta reverse primer and TRBV1-TRBV30 forward primers served in each of the first two PCR rounds, at around 10 cycles apiece. Each CDR3 protein is one row after TCRdb ran MiXCR on the multiplex PCR reads. The repertoire holds fewer than 150,000 distinct CDR3 sequences, 55% to 65% seen once, with about a tenth in the top ten. The sequenced sample was liver tumor tissue from sampling region 1. Regarding subset: tumor region T1, superior pole. The receptors derive from a woman aged 55-70 years with primary liver carcinoma and hepatitis B virus infection.

In the case of this clonotype: This could be a read error, since a much larger clone is one nucleotide away. V and J are TRBV6-6 and TRBJ1-5, with 9 nucleotides matching TRBD1. The CDR3 sequence is 14 residues long. CDR1 is MNHNY, CDR2 SVGAGI, per germline (reference sequence). Written as DNA, the CDR3 is TGTGCCAGCAGTACGACAGGGGGAAGGCAGCCCCTGCATTTT. It codes for CASSTTGGRQPLHF.

V gene TRBV11-2 combines with J gene TRBJ2-7; D tentatively fits TRBD1 or TRBD2 (5 bases each). Germline CDR1 and CDR2: SGHAT and FQNNGV. Between the trimmed V and J ends, which lost 0 bases and 12 bases, there was a span of 21 bases. The CDR3 covers 15 residues. CDR3: CASSLDPVGTYELYF. The CDR3 nucleotides are TGTGCCAGCAGCTTAGACCCTGTGGGGACCTACGAACTGTACTTC.

Of note for this clonotype: A much larger clone differs from this one at a single base, so this may be a read error. The rearrangement uses TRBV12-3 or TRBV12-4 and TRBJ2-7, with D unclear. V lost 4 bases and J lost 0, with 10 bases in between. CDR3 length: 14 amino acids. The DNA for the CDR3 is TGTGCCAGCAGTTGGCACGGTAGCTCCTACGAGCAGTACTTC. Translation: CASSWHGSSYEQYF.

This clonotype was picked up one time. A much larger clone is a single base away; this may be a read error. This sequence joins TRBV29-1 and TRBJ2-1, with D uncertain. The germline V gene has CDR1 SQVTM and CDR2 ANQGSEA. The CDR3 is 13 residues long. The CDR3 protein is CCVSAHYDNEQFF. For the CDR3, the DNA is TGCTGCGTCTCGGCCCACTACGACAATGAGCAGTTCTTC.

Turning to this clonotype: This may be a read error, as it is one base from a much larger clone. This chain connects TRBV29-1 to TRBJ1-4, with no clear D. This CDR3 is built from 14 residues. CDR1 and CDR2 (germline): SQVTM, ANQGSEA. DNA for the CDR3: TGCAGCGTACCCAGTGCTGGATCTAATGAAAGACTGTTTTTT. Its translation is CSVPSAGSNERLFF.

As concerns this clonotype: Sequence at one end of the junction differs from germline and may be a read error. The chain has TRBV11-2 and TRBJ2-5; D is unclear. Germline CDR1 is SGHAT and CDR2 is FQNNGV. The CDR3 is 12 residues long. CDR3 in amino acids: CTSSLVQETQYF. The CDR3 region has the DNA TGTACCAGCAGCTTGGTACAAGAGACCCAGTACTTC.

Concerning this clonotype itself: It is likely a read error, because the conserved phenylalanine at the end of the CDR3 is missing. The genes are TRBV7-9 and TRBJ2-3; 8 positions match TRBD2. CDR3 length: 17 amino acids. The V segment lost 0 bases and the J segment 3 bases; nucleotides outside the gene matches: 8. Germline V gives CDR1 SEHNR, CDR2 FQNEAQ (reference sequence). The CDR3 DNA reads TGTGCCAGCAGCTTAGCCCGTACTGGCGGGAGGACAGATACGCAGTATTAT. Amino acid sequence: CASSLARTGGRTDTQYY.

In nucleotides, the CDR3 is TGTGCCAGCGCCGTCGGCTACGAGCAGTACGTC. Translated, it gives CASAVGYEQYV. The chain uses TRBV11-2 and TRBJ2-7, with D unresolved. The CDR3 has 11 amino acids. The V and J ends lost 8 bases and 3 bases respectively, with 8 bases between them. CDR1 and CDR2 (germline): SGHAT, FQNNGV.

On this clonotype itself: A read error may produce the germline difference seen at one junction end. The chain links TRBV29-1 to TRBJ2-3; D is unclear. Germline V gives CDR1 SQVTM, CDR2 ANQGSEA. There are 14 residues in the CDR3. The CDR3 bases are TGCAGCGTTGAAGCAGCAGAGCGCACAGATAAGCAGTATTTT. Translation: CSVEAAERTDKQYF.

On this clonotype: Mismatch with germline at one junction end may stem from a read error. This chain uses TRBV6-6 with TRBJ2-7; 10 bases are shared with TRBD2. The CDR3 contains 13 residues. CDR1 is MNHNY, CDR2 SVGAGI, per germline (reference sequence). The CDR3 DNA follows: TGTGCCAGTTGGGTAGCGGGAGGTAGGGAGCAGTATTTC. This gives the protein CASWVAGGREQYF.

Turning to this clonotype: The germline gene is not matched at one end of the junction; a read error may be the cause. The chain recombines TRBV14 with TRBJ2-2; 7 bases are shared with TRBD1. CDR1 is SGHDN, CDR2 FVKESK, per germline. This CDR3 is built from 16 residues. DNA for the CDR3: TGCACCAGCAGCCCCCCGGGGACAGAAAACACCGGGGAGCTGTTTTTT. Its translation: CTSSPPGTENTGELFF.

This clonotype was seen a handful of times. The rearrangement uses TRBV11-2 and TRBJ2-5, with 7 positions matching TRBD1. This CDR3 is 13 amino acids long. Trimming removed 8 bases from V and 3 bases from J; junction bases left unmatched: 6. Germline CDR1 and CDR2: SGHAT and FQNNGV. The CDR3 DNA follows: TGTGCCAGCTGTCGGGACAGAGAAGAGACCCAGTACTTC. As protein: CASCRDREETQYF.

With regard to this clonotype: Germline and junction disagree at one end, which may indicate a read error. The J gene is TRBJ2-3, the V gene TRBV11-2; D ambiguous. This CDR3 is 13 amino acids long. Looked up from germline, CDR1 is SGHAT and CDR2 is FQNNGV. CDR3 protein: CASSFPYPDTQYF. The CDR3 region has the DNA TGTGCCAGCAGCTTCCCCTACCCAGATACGCAGTATTTC.

This clonotype was detected a few times. A single base separates this from a much larger clone, so it may be a read error. V usage is TRBV12-3 or TRBV12-4 and J usage is TRBJ2-3; a weak D match, TRBD1 (5 bases). This CDR3 has 14 amino acids. Trimming removed 7 bases from V and 2 bases from J, with 13 bases in between. CDR3 residues: CASTTGANTDTQYF. The DNA for the CDR3 is TGTGCCAGCACTACTGGGGCTAACACAGATACGCAGTATTTT.

This clonotype was counted at least ten times. V usage is TRBV11-2 and J usage is TRBJ2-5, with a tentative D call TRBD2 (5 bases). CDR3 size: 18 residues. V was cut by 1 base and J by 4 bases, with 22 bases left in between. Germline assignment: CDR1 SGHAT and CDR2 FQNNGV. DNA of the CDR3: TGTGCCAGCAGCTTAGGTTTGGTTAGCCGAGGAGAGGGAGAGACCCAGTACTTC. Translated: CASSLGLVSRGEGETQYF.

As concerns this clonotype: One base away lies a much larger clone, so this may be a sequencing read error. The chain uses TRBV5-1 and TRBJ2-4; TRBD2 might be the D (5 bases). In germline, CDR1 is SGHRS, CDR2 YFSETQ. The CDR3 totals 14 residues. CDR3 coding DNA: TGCGCCAGCAGCCCAACATCGACCGCGGGCATTGAGTACTTC. Amino acid sequence: CASSPTSTAGIEYF.

About this clonotype: A read error is possible here, since a much larger clone lies one base away. The CDR3 bases are TGCGCCAGCAGTGTTGGCAGTCTCACAGATACGCAGTATTTT. Residues: CASSVGSLTDTQYF. This rearrangement joins TRBV10-2 to TRBJ2-3; unclear D gene. This CDR3 has 14 amino acids. Per the germline V gene, CDR1 is WSHSY and CDR2 is SAAADI. Trimming pared 4 bases from V and 2 bases from J, leaving 10 bases between.

The chain couples TRBV6-2 or TRBV6-3 to TRBJ2-7; D remains unclear. V lost 2 bases, J lost 9 bases, and 20 bases lay in between. Germline V CDR1 and CDR2: MNHEY, SVGEGT. This CDR3 region has 15 residues. The CDR3 loop is CASSYGRLQAYRQYF. CDR3 sequence (DNA): TGTGCCAGCAGTTACGGCAGGTTGCAAGCCTACAGGCAGTACTTC.